One and the same sample provided the 8 T cell receptor beta chains below, sequenced in a study of T cell responses to AZD1222 COVID-19 vaccine. Sequencing used immunoSEQ multiplex PCR; TCRdb keeps in-frame clones, though not all of them. The top ten clones hold approximately 1.2% of a sample with about 130,000 clones, more than 90% of them seen once. The sample in question was peripheral blood, obtained 28 days after the second AZD1222 dose. The receptors originated from an adult who received the AZD1222 COVID-19 vaccine.

This clone was recorded once. The chain is built from TRBV29-1 and TRBJ2-7; TRBD1 aligns across 8 bases. There are 14 residues in the CDR3. The germline V gene has CDR1 SQVTM and CDR2 ANQGSEA. Unmatched junction bases numbered 5, after V lost 4 bases and J lost 0 bases. CDR3 nucleotide sequence: TGCAGCGTTGGACAGGGGACCCCCTCCTACGAGCAGTACTTC. It encodes CSVGQGTPSYEQYF.

This clone was counted once. J is TRBJ1-1 and V is TRBV6-5; TRBD1 aligns across 8 bases. Trimming cost V 4 bases and J 3 bases; bases outside gene matches: 1. The CDR3 consists of 13 residues. Germline V CDR1 and CDR2: MNHEY, SVGAGI. The CDR3 protein is CASSLDRDTEAFF. The CDR3 coding sequence is TGTGCCAGCAGTTTGGACAGGGACACTGAAGCTTTCTTT.

The CDR3 sequence is CSARVAQRQFF. CDR3 bases: TGCAGTGCTAGAGTAGCCCAAAGGCAGTTCTTC. The chain uses TRBV20-1 and TRBJ2-1; D is undetermined. CDR3 size: 11 residues. Trimming removed 1 base from V and 12 bases from J, with 10 bases in between. Germline V gene sequence: CDR1 DFQATT, CDR2 SNEGSKA (reference sequence).

This sequence joins TRBV28 and TRBJ1-2, with 7 nucleotides matching TRBD1. The J segment lost 3 bases and the V segment lost 2 bases, leaving 3 bases of the junction unmatched. The CDR3 has 14 amino acids. Germline V lookup: CDR1 MDHEN, CDR2 SYDVKM. The CDR3 is CASSLSRGDYGYTF. The CDR3 DNA is TGTGCCAGCAGTTTAAGCAGGGGGGACTATGGCTACACCTTC.

The V call is TRBV7-2, the J call TRBJ1-5; D unresolved. V gave up 2 bases and J gave up 2 bases, with 10 bases separating them. Germline CDR1 and CDR2: SGHTA and FQGNSA. The CDR3 sequence is 15 residues long. This CDR3 reads CASSLTRAGNQPQHF. The CDR3 nucleotides are TGTGCCAGCAGCTTAACCCGTGCCGGCAATCAGCCCCAGCATTTT.

The rearrangement uses TRBV6-5 and TRBJ1-3; unclear D gene. Looked up from germline, CDR1 is MNHEY and CDR2 is SVGAGI. V shed 4 bases and J shed 2 bases, with 12 bases lying between them. This CDR3 is 15 amino acids long. The CDR3 protein is CASSSDSKPGNTIYF. The CDR3 nucleotides read TGTGCCAGCAGTTCGGATTCAAAACCTGGAAACACCATATATTTT.

The chain recombines TRBV29-1 with TRBJ1-2, with D maybe TRBD1 (5 bases). Germline CDR1 reads SQVTM; CDR2 reads ANQGSEA. This CDR3 is built from 13 residues. V was pared by 3 bases and J by 8 bases, with 16 bases between. CDR3 amino acids: CSVDTSGAVGYTF. CDR3 nucleotide sequence: TGCAGCGTTGATACCTCCGGGGCCGTCGGCTACACCTTC.

V is TRBV18 and J is TRBJ1-6, with TRBD1 as a possible D gene (5 bases). The germline V gene encodes CDR1 KGHSH and CDR2 LQKENI. The CDR3 is made up of 21 amino acids. Trimming removed 3 bases from V and 9 bases from J, with 33 bases in between. CDR3 protein: CASSPLNVASNSRGVFSPLHF. DNA of the CDR3: TGTGCCAGCTCACCGCTGAACGTCGCGTCCAACTCGCGGGGGGTATTTTCACCCCTCCACTTT.